These T cell receptor beta chains were read from a single sample in a study of immune characterization of retroperitoneal liposarcoma. TCRdb redid the calling of the PCR reads with MiXCR, one entry per CDR3 protein. The sample has approximately 4,400 distinct CDR3 sequences, 30% to 45% seen once; the top ten hold roughly 28%. The sequenced material came from tumor tissue. The receptors derive from a male donor with retroperitoneal liposarcoma. Both conserved end residues are part of each CDR3. A D gene is named only where the DNA matches it firmly. Clone sizes are given selectively: once, few, many, or a class where the clone is expanded.

J gene: TRBJ2-7; V gene: TRBV11-3; clone size: .; D gene: .; CDR3 DNA: TGTGCCAGCAGCTTGGAAGCCCCGGACGAGCAGTACTTC; CDR3 protein: CASSLEAPDEQYF
J gene: TRBJ1-1; V gene: TRBV6-2/TRBV6-3; clone size: .; D gene: .; CDR3 DNA: TGTGCCAGCAGTCCCCAGGCGGGGAGCCCGAAGAAAGCTTTCTTT; CDR3 protein: CASSPQAGSPKKAFF
J gene: TRBJ2-5; V gene: TRBV6-1; clone size: .; D gene: TRBD2; CDR3 DNA: TGTGCCAGCAGATACGTAGCGGGAGGGGAAGAGACCCAGTACTTC; CDR3 protein: CASRYVAGGEETQYF
J gene: TRBJ2-5; V gene: TRBV7-2; clone size: few; D gene: .; CDR3 DNA: TGTGCCAGCAGCTTAGCTGGGGCGAGGGAGACCCAGTACTTC; CDR3 protein: CASSLAGARETQYF
J gene: TRBJ2-7; V gene: TRBV6-1; clone size: many; D gene: TRBD1; CDR3 DNA: TGTGCCAGCAGTGAGAGTACAGGGGTCGGCTACGAGCAGTACTTC; CDR3 protein: CASSESTGVGYEQYF
J gene: TRBJ2-3; V gene: TRBV7-9; clone size: .; D gene: TRBD2; CDR3 DNA: TGTGCCAGCAGCTTCGTAAGGGAGGGTGGGGCAGATACGCAGTATTTT; CDR3 protein: CASSFVREGGADTQYF
J gene: TRBJ2-5; V gene: TRBV7-2; clone size: .; D gene: TRBD2; CDR3 DNA: TGTGCCAGCAGCCTTAGGGAGATGGGGGAGGGCCTAGGGGCAGAGACCCAGTACTTC; CDR3 protein: CASSLREMGEGLGAETQYF
J gene: TRBJ2-7; V gene: TRBV6-1; clone size: .; D gene: .; CDR3 DNA: TGTGCCAGCAGTGAAGAGGGATCTTTCGAGCAGTACTTC; CDR3 protein: CASSEEGSFEQYF
J gene: TRBJ2-3; V gene: TRBV10-3; clone size: .; D gene: .; CDR3 DNA: TGTGCCATCAGTGATTCGGCGGATAGCACAGATACGCAGTATTTT; CDR3 protein: CAISDSADSTDTQYF
J gene: TRBJ2-3; V gene: TRBV6-1; clone size: many; D gene: .; CDR3 DNA: TGTGCCAGCAGTACAGAATTCAGTTACCGGGGCACAGATACGCAGTATTTT; CDR3 protein: CASSTEFSYRGTDTQYF
J gene: TRBJ2-4; V gene: TRBV6-1; clone size: few; D gene: .; CDR3 DNA: TGTGTCACTCAGGGGGGCTCGTCCAAAAACATTCAGTACTTC; CDR3 protein: CVTQGGSSKNIQYF
J gene: TRBJ2-1; V gene: TRBV6-1; clone size: .; D gene: .; CDR3 DNA: TGTGCCAGCAGTACAAGCCGGGGTGGATCTTACAATGAGCAGTTCTTC; CDR3 protein: CASSTSRGGSYNEQFF
J gene: TRBJ2-1; V gene: TRBV6-1; clone size: medium-sized; D gene: TRBD2; CDR3 DNA: TGTGCCAGCAGTGCCGGGAGGGTTTCAAATGAGCAGTTCTTC; CDR3 protein: CASSAGRVSNEQFF
J gene: TRBJ2-1; V gene: TRBV7-2; clone size: few; D gene: .; CDR3 DNA: TGTGCCAGCAGCTTAGTTTTAGACAGAGGACAAGAGACCCAGTTCTTC; CDR3 protein: CASSLVLDRGQETQFF
J gene: TRBJ2-4; V gene: TRBV11-1; clone size: .; D gene: TRBD1; CDR3 DNA: TGTGCCAGCAGCACCAGTCATGGGACAGGGAAAAACATTCAGTACTTC; CDR3 protein: CASSTSHGTGKNIQYF
J gene: TRBJ2-3; V gene: TRBV9; clone size: .; D gene: .; CDR3 DNA: TGTGCCAGCAGCGTCAACAGGGACGGAACAGATACGCAGTATTTT; CDR3 protein: CASSVNRDGTDTQYF
J gene: TRBJ2-1; V gene: TRBV3-1; clone size: .; D gene: .; CDR3 DNA: TGTGCCAGCAGCCAGACCGGGACAGAGCAGTTCTTC; CDR3 protein: CASSQTGTEQFF
J gene: TRBJ2-2; V gene: TRBV11-1; clone size: medium-sized; D gene: .; CDR3 DNA: TGTGCCAGCAGCTGGGAGAACACCGGGGAGCTGTTTTTT; CDR3 protein: CASSWENTGELFF
J gene: TRBJ2-3; V gene: TRBV11-3; clone size: .; D gene: .; CDR3 DNA: TGTGCCAGCAGCCCCCACAGTACCATCAGAGATACGCAGTATTTT; CDR3 protein: CASSPHSTIRDTQYF
J gene: TRBJ2-5; V gene: TRBV3-1; clone size: .; D gene: .; CDR3 DNA: TGTGCCAGCAGCCAACTCGGTGCGTCGATGGAGACCCAGTACTTC; CDR3 protein: CASSQLGASMETQYF
J gene: TRBJ2-5; V gene: TRBV7-6; clone size: many; D gene: TRBD2; CDR3 DNA: TGTGCCAGCAGCGAACTAGCGGGACGGAATGAGCAGTACTTC; CDR3 protein: CASSELAGRNEQYF
J gene: TRBJ2-5; V gene: TRBV19; clone size: .; D gene: .; CDR3 DNA: TGTGCCAGTAGCACGGATATACAAGAGACCCAGTACTTC; CDR3 protein: CASSTDIQETQYF
J gene: TRBJ2-1; V gene: TRBV12-3/TRBV12-4; clone size: once; D gene: TRBD2; CDR3 DNA: TGTGCCAGCAGTTTAAGGTGGGGGGGGGTTTTATACGAGACCCAGTTCTTC; CDR3 protein: CASSLRWGGVLYETQFF
J gene: TRBJ1-4; V gene: TRBV6-6; clone size: .; D gene: .; CDR3 DNA: TGTGCCAGCAGTTTGGGGGTCGAAAAACTGTTTTTT; CDR3 protein: CASSLGVEKLFF
J gene: TRBJ2-4; V gene: TRBV6-1; clone size: .; D gene: .; CDR3 DNA: TGTGCCAGCAGTGAATTGGGACGGACATACCTTCAGTACTTC; CDR3 protein: CASSELGRTYLQYF
J gene: TRBJ2-1; V gene: TRBV12-3/TRBV12-4; clone size: .; D gene: .; CDR3 DNA: TGTGCCAGCAGTTTCGGAGCGAACAACAATGAGCAGTTCTTC; CDR3 protein: CASSFGANNNEQFF
J gene: TRBJ2-1; V gene: TRBV6-8; clone size: once; D gene: TRBD1; CDR3 DNA: TGTGCCAGCAGCCTTGGAACAGGGGGCTTTGGGGAGACCCAGTTCTTC; CDR3 protein: CASSLGTGGFGETQFF
J gene: TRBJ2-7; V gene: TRBV6-1; clone size: large; D gene: TRBD2; CDR3 DNA: TGTGCCAGCAGTGAAGGTCAGGTGTGGGCTAGCGGGAAGAATGAGCAGTACTTC; CDR3 protein: CASSEGQVWASGKNEQYF
J gene: TRBJ2-5; V gene: TRBV11-3; clone size: few; D gene: TRBD2; CDR3 DNA: TGTGCCAGCAGCTTATCTCGTCTAGCGGGAGCGGGAGAGACCCAGTACTTC; CDR3 protein: CASSLSRLAGAGETQYF
J gene: TRBJ2-7; V gene: TRBV6-5; clone size: .; D gene: .; CDR3 DNA: TGTGCCAGCAGTCCGCTTTTGGGTTTGCCCGGGGACAATGAGCAGTACTTC; CDR3 protein: CASSPLLGLPGDNEQYF
J gene: TRBJ2-1; V gene: TRBV6-1; clone size: .; D gene: .; CDR3 DNA: TGTGCCAGCAGTCTTACCTTTAATGAGCAGTTCTTC; CDR3 protein: CASSLTFNEQFF
J gene: TRBJ2-1; V gene: TRBV30; clone size: .; D gene: .; CDR3 DNA: TGTGCCTGGAGTGTACAGCGGGACAATGAGCAGTTCTTC; CDR3 protein: CAWSVQRDNEQFF